The clone carrying this T cell receptor beta chain was counted only a few times. Its specificity is not known. This sample was included in a study of T-cell memory formation after mild COVID-19. Study in general: For the most part, TCR clusters were specific to one donor.

TCRdb passed the 5' RACE reads through MiXCR, listing each CDR3 protein once. This repertoire shows roughly 280,000 distinct CDR3 sequences, 8.2% found once; its top ten account for about 20%. Whole-study results and caveats: There was no confirmation that second-wave clones peaking on day 37 were SARS-CoV-2 specific. Some clones that responded turned up in pre-infection memory, which suggests that cross-reactive memory joined in.

This sequence was found in a man between 18 and 35 years old who had mild COVID-19 (a few samples of this study predate the infection). Cell type and time point are not known. Sequenced material: PBMCs or a T cell subset sorted from them (not recorded which).

Written as DNA, the CDR3 is TGTGCCAGCAGCTTGCCTGGGTATACCATATATTTT. This gives the protein CASSLPGYTIYF. V is TRBV11-2 and J is TRBJ1-3, with D unclear. CDR3 length: 12 residues. V was trimmed by 3 bases and J by 10 bases, leaving 10 bases between them. Looked up from germline, CDR1 is SGHAT and CDR2 is FQNNGV.